The 12 T cell receptor beta chains below all came from one sample that was sequenced in a study of shared clonotypes between healthy human individuals. Naive CD8 populations comprised CD45RO-negative cells positively selected for CCR7, excluding terminally differentiated effector memory CD45RA+ cells. Libraries were prepared by immunoSEQ multiplex PCR; TCRdb keeps only in-frame clonotypes and omits some of them. The sample lists some 2,000,000 clones; roughly 95% were seen once. The specimen was naive CD8+ T cells sorted from blood. The receptors shown here come from a man aged 18 to 30 in good health.

The J gene is TRBJ2-2, the V gene TRBV7-2, with 7 nucleotides matching TRBD1. The ends lost 4 bases at V and 0 bases at J; junction bases unmatched: 11. The CDR3 length is 18 residues. Germline assignment: CDR1 SGHTA and CDR2 FQGNSA. The CDR3 coding sequence is TGTGCCAGCAGCTGGGGAATTACCGGGACAGCGAACACCGGGGAGCTGTTTTTT. Its protein product is CASSWGITGTANTGELFF.

This chain connects TRBV29-1 to TRBJ2-7; D is perhaps TRBD2 (6 bases). Germline lookup yields CDR1 SQVTM and CDR2 ANQGSEA. V lost 3 bases, J lost 0 bases, and 9 bases lay in between. The CDR3 contains 13 residues. The DNA of the CDR3 is TGCAGCGTTGAGGAGACTAGCTCCTACGAGCAGTACTTC. Its translation: CSVEETSSYEQYF.

As to this clone: One end of the junction fails to match germline, which may point to a read error. The chain has TRBV7-7 and TRBJ2-5, with 8 positions matching TRBD2. This CDR3 comprises 14 residues. Germline values: CDR1 SSHAT, CDR2 FNYEAQ (reference sequence). The CDR3 bases are TGTGCTAGCAGCTTAGCGGGGACGGGGGAGACCCAGTACTTC. It codes for CASSLAGTGETQYF.

The chain carries TRBV6-5 and TRBJ2-1; no definite D call. Germline CDR1 reads MNHEY; CDR2 reads SVGAGI. This CDR3 has 13 residues. Trimming stripped 4 bases from V and 9 bases from J, with 13 bases between. CDR3: CASSFALGGEQFF. CDR3 bases: TGTGCCAGCAGTTTCGCCCTAGGTGGTGAGCAGTTCTTC.

V and J are TRBV29-1 and TRBJ1-5; no firm D call. The CDR3 runs 12 residues. Trimming left V 3 bases short and J 10 bases short, with 13 bases between. Looked up from germline, CDR1 is SQVTM and CDR2 is ANQGSEA. CDR3 DNA sequence: TGCAGCGTTGATGTCCCTCTTATCCCCCAGCATTTT. Protein: CSVDVPLIPQHF.

The chain has TRBV5-6 and TRBJ2-1; 9 bases align to TRBD2. J gave up 9 bases and V 2 bases, and 9 bases lay outside the gene matches. This CDR3 comprises 15 residues. In germline, CDR1 is SGHDT, CDR2 YYEEEE. CDR3 in amino acids: CASSFGLAGTTEQFF. The DNA of the CDR3 is TGTGCCAGCAGCTTTGGGCTAGCGGGGACCACTGAGCAGTTCTTC.

V is TRBV6-1 and J is TRBJ2-3; 7 nucleotides line up with TRBD2. Trimming cost V 2 bases and J 6 bases; bases outside gene matches: 11. CDR1 MNHNS and CDR2 SASEGT come from the germline V gene. The CDR3 loop spans 16 amino acids. The CDR3 DNA sequence: TGTGCCAGCAGTGAAAACAGCGGGGTTGTATCGGATACGCAGTATTTT. Its translation: CASSENSGVVSDTQYF.

The chain uses TRBV7-9 and TRBJ2-7, with 11 bases matching TRBD2. In germline, CDR1 is SEHNR, CDR2 FQNEAQ (reference sequence). The CDR3 sequence is 14 residues long. The trim removed 7 bases at V and 5 bases at J, leaving 7 bases unmatched. The CDR3 is CASTFSSGRDEQYF. CDR3 nucleotide sequence: TGTGCCAGCACCTTCAGTAGCGGGAGGGACGAGCAGTACTTC.

Concerning this clone itself: Other DNA sequences in the same sample also yield this CDR3. The rearrangement links TRBV27 to TRBJ1-5; no reliable D call. Trimming took off 1 base at V and 3 bases at J, with 7 bases between the two ends. This CDR3 spans 14 amino acids. The germline gives CDR1 MNHEY, CDR2 SMNVEV (reference sequence). The CDR3 spells CASSLLGPNQPQHF. In nucleotides, the CDR3 is TGTGCCAGCAGTTTATTAGGGCCCAATCAGCCCCAGCATTTT.

V and J are TRBV6-5 and TRBJ2-7; 7 bases are a match to TRBD1. J was trimmed by 9 bases and V by 8 bases; bases with no gene match: 19. Germline assignment: CDR1 MNHEY and CDR2 SVGAGI. The length of the CDR3 is 15 residues. The CDR3 region is CASRPYRGVENGQYF. The CDR3 DNA reads TGTGCCAGCCGCCCCTACAGGGGAGTAGAAAACGGGCAGTACTTC.

The chain is built from TRBV5-4 and TRBJ2-2; D possibly uses TRBD1 or TRBD2 (5 bases each). V lost 8 bases, J lost 1 base, and 9 bases lay in between. CDR1 SGHNT and CDR2 YYREEE come from the germline V gene (reference sequence). This CDR3 is built from 13 residues. The CDR3 coding sequence is TGTGCCAGGGGGGACCGGAACACCGGGGAGCTGTTTTTT. The encoded protein is CARGDRNTGELFF.

Details on this clone: Different DNA sequences within this sample yield the same CDR3. The gene calls are TRBV29-1 and TRBJ2-7, with TRBD1 matching over 8 bases. J gave up 3 bases and V 5 bases, and 0 bases lay outside the gene matches. The germline V gene encodes CDR1 SQVTM and CDR2 ANQGSEA. This CDR3 comprises 11 residues. CDR3 protein: CSVTGGYEQYF. The CDR3 DNA follows: TGCAGCGTTACAGGGGGCTACGAGCAGTACTTC.